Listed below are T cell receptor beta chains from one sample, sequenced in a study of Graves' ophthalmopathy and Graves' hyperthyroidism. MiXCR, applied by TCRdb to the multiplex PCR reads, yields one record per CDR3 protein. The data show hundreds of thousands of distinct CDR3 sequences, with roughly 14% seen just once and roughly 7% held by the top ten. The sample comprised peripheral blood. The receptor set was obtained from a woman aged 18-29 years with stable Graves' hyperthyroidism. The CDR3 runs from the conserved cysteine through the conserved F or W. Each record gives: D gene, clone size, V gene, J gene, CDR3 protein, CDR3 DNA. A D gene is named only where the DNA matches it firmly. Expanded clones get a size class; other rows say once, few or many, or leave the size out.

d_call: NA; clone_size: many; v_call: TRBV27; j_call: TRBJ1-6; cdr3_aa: CASSHGRAGNSPLHF; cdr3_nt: TGTGCCAGCAGTCACGGACGCGCGGGAAATTCACCCCTCCACTTT
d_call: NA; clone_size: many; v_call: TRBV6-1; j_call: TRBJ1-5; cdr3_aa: CASRHPMGGQGQPQHF; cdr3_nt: TGTGCCAGCAGACATCCCATGGGGGGCCAGGGTCAGCCCCAGCATTTT
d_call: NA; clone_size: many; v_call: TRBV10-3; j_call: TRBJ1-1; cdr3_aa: CAITQSRNTEAFF; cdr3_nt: TGTGCCATCACCCAATCCCGGAACACTGAAGCTTTCTTT
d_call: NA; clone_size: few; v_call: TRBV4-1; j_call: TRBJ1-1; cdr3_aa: CASSHQGREAFF; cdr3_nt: TGCGCCAGCAGCCACCAGGGTCGTGAAGCTTTCTTT
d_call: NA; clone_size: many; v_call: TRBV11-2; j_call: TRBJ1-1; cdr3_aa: CASSLGQITNTEAFF; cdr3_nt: TGTGCCAGCAGCCTCGGACAGATAACGAACACTGAAGCTTTCTTT
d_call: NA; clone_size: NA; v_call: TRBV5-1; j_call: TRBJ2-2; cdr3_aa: CASSPTGQSNTGELFF; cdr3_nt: TGCGCCAGCAGCCCAACAGGGCAATCGAACACCGGGGAGCTGTTTTTT
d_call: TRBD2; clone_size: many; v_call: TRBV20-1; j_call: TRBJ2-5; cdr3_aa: CSARDLAGGIETQYF; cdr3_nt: TGCAGTGCTAGAGATCTAGCGGGGGGGATCGAGACCCAGTACTTC
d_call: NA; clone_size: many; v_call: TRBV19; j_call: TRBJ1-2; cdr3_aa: CASISPAGRYGYTF; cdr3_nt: TGTGCCAGTATTTCCCCTGCAGGGAGGTATGGCTACACCTTC
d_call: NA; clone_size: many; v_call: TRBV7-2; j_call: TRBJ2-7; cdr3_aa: CASSLVGQRGEQYF; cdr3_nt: TGTGCCAGCAGCTTAGTCGGACAGAGGGGCGAGCAGTACTTC
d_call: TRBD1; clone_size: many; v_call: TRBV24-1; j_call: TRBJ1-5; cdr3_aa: CATQDRTNQPQHF; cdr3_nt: TGTGCCACCCAGGACAGGACCAATCAGCCCCAGCATTTT
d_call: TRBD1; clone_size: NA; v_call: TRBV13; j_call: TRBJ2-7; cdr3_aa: CASSSDRVAYEQYF; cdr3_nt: TGTGCCAGCTCATCCGACAGGGTAGCCTACGAGCAGTACTTC
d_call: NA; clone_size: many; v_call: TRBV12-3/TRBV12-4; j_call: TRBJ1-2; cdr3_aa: CASSPRGANYGYTF; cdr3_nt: TGTGCCAGCAGTCCCAGGGGAGCTAACTATGGCTACACCTTC
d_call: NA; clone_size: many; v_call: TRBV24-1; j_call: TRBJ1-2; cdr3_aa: CATSGSTYGYTF; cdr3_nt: TGTGCCACCAGTGGCAGTACGTATGGCTACACCTTC
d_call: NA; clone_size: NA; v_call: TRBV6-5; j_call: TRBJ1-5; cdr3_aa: CASSYSWAWQPQHF; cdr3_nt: TGTGCCAGCAGTTACTCGTGGGCCTGGCAGCCCCAGCATTTT
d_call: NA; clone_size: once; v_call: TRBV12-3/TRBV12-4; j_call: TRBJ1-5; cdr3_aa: CASISQWDLLSQPQHF; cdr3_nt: TGTGCCAGCATCTCCCAGTGGGACCTCCTGAGCCAGCCTCAGCATTTT
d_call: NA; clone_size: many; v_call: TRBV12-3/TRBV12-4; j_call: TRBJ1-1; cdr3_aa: CASSSDLMNTEAFF; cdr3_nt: TGTGCCAGCAGTTCGGACCTGATGAACACTGAAGCTTTCTTT
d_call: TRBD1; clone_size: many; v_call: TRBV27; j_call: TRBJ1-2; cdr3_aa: CASRILGQGGYTF; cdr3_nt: TGTGCCAGCAGAATCCTCGGACAGGGTGGCTACACCTTC
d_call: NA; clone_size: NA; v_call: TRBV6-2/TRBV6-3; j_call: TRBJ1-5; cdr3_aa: CASSGAMEGNQPQHF; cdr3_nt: TGTGCCAGCAGTGGCGCAATGGAGGGGAATCAGCCCCAGCATTTT
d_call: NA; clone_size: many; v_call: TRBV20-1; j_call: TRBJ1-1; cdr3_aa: CSAAQGAGTEAFF; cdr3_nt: TGCAGTGCTGCGCAGGGTGCTGGCACTGAAGCTTTCTTT
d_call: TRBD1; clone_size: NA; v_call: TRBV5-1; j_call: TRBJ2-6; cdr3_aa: CASSLAQGAPSGANVLTF; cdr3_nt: TGCGCCAGCAGCTTGGCCCAGGGGGCTCCCTCTGGGGCCAACGTCCTGACTTTC
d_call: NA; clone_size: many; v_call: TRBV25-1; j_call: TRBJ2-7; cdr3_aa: CASRPLSSGHEQYF; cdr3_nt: TGTGCCAGCAGACCCCTGAGCTCGGGTCACGAGCAGTACTTC
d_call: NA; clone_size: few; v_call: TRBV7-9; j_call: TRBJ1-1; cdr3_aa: CASSSHRLNTEAFF; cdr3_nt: TGTGCCAGCAGTTCTCACAGGTTGAACACTGAAGCTTTCTTT
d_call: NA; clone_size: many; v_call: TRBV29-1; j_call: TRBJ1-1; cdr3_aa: CSVERENTEAFF; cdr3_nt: TGCAGCGTTGAAAGGGAGAACACTGAAGCTTTCTTT
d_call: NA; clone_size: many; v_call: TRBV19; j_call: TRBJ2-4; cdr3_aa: CASNRGAGSIQYF; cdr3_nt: TGTGCCAGTAATAGGGGCGCCGGCAGCATTCAGTACTTC
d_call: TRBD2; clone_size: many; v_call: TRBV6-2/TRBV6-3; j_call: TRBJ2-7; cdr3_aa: CASSYRGRGGPGEQYF; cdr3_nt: TGTGCCAGCAGTTACCGGGGCCGGGGGGGACCCGGCGAGCAGTACTTC
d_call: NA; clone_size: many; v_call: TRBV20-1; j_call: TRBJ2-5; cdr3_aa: CSRSRGEETQYF; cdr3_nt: TGCAGTAGGTCTAGGGGGGAAGAGACCCAGTACTTC
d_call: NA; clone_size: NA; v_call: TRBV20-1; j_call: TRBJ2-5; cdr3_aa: CSANPILPYQETKYF; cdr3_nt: TGCAGTGCCAACCCTATTCTTCCGTACCAAGAGACCAAGTACTTC
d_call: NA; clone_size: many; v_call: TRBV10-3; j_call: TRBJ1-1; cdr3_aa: CATSGGGTEAFF; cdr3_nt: TGTGCCACCTCCGGAGGTGGCACTGAAGCTTTCTTT
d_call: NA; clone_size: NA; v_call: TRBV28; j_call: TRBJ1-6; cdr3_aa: CASSQGRDTSPLHF; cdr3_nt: TGTGCCAGCAGCCAGGGGAGGGACACTTCACCCCTCCACTTT
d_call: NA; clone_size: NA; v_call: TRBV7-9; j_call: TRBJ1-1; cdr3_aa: CASSLRELNTEALF; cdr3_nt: TGTGCCAGCAGCCTGCGGGAGTTAAACACTGAAGCTCTCTTT
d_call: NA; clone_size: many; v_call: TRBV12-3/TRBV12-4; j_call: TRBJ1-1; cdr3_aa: CASKPRMDSANMNTEAFF; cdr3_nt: TGTGCCAGCAAGCCCAGGATGGATTCTGCAAACATGAACACTGAAGCTTTCTTT
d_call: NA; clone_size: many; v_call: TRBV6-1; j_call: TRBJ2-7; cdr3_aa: CASLGLDRFYEQYF; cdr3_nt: TGTGCCAGCTTGGGGTTAGACAGATTCTACGAGCAGTACTTC
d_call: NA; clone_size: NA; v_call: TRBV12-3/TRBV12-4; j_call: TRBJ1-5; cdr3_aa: CASSLQYGNQPQHF; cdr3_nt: TGTGCCAGCAGTTTACAGTATGGCAATCAGCCCCAGCATTTT
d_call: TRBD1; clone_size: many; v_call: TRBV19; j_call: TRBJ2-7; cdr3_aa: CASRGQGRPYEQYF; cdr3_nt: TGTGCCAGTAGAGGACAGGGCAGGCCCTACGAGCAGTACTTC
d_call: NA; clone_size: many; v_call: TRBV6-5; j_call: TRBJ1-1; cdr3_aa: CASNWGRPYENTEAFF; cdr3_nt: TGTGCCAGCAATTGGGGCAGACCATATGAGAACACTGAAGCTTTCTTT
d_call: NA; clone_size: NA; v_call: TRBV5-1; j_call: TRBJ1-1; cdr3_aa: CASSLDFGRNTEAFF; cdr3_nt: TGCGCCAGCAGCTTGGATTTTGGGCGAAACACTGAAGCTTTCTTT
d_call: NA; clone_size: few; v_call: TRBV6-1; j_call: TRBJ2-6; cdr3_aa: CASSEAHSGANVLTF; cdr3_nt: TGTGCCAGCAGTGAAGCGCACTCTGGGGCCAACGTCCTGACTTTC
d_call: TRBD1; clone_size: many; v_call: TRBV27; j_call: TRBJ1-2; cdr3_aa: CASSPGGQGGYTF; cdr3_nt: TGTGCCAGCAGTCCGGGAGGACAGGGCGGCTACACCTTC
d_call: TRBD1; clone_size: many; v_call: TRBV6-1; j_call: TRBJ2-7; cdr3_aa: CASSRGRNSYEQYF; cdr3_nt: TGTGCCAGCAGCAGGGGGCGCAACTCTTACGAGCAGTACTTC
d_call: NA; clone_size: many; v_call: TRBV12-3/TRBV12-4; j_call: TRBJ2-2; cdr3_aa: CASSLWGGPNTGELFF; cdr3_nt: TGTGCCAGCAGTCTTTGGGGGGGGCCGAACACCGGGGAGCTGTTTTTT
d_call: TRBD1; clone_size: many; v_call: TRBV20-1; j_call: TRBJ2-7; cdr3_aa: CSARLTGGIYEQYF; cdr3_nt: TGCAGTGCTAGATTAACAGGGGGCATCTACGAGCAGTACTTC
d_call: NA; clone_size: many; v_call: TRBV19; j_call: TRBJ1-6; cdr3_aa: CASRPLDDSPLHF; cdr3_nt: TGTGCCAGTAGGCCCTTGGACGATTCACCTCTCCACTTT
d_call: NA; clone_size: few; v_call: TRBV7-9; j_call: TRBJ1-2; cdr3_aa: CASSVTGTYGYTF; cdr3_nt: TGTGCCAGCAGCGTAACAGGGACGTATGGCTACACCTTC
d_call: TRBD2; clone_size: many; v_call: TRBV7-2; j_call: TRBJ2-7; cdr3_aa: CASSSWTSGAAYEQYF; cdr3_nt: TGTGCCAGCAGCTCGTGGACTAGCGGGGCCGCCTACGAGCAGTACTTC
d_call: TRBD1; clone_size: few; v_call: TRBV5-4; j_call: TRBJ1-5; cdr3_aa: CASSSRPGTGIDQPQHF; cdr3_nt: TGTGCCAGCAGCTCGAGACCAGGGACAGGTATTGATCAGCCCCAGCATTTT
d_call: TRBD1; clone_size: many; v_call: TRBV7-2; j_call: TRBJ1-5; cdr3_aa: CASSLEGTGDQPQHF; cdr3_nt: TGTGCCAGCAGCTTAGAGGGGACAGGGGATCAGCCCCAGCATTTT